These 16 T cell receptor beta chains share one sample of origin, sequenced in a study of blood T cells in healthy people across ages. Through a sample-barcoded 5' primer and a J-beta primer mix, a second PCR was run for about 6 to 12 cycles. TCRdb processed the 5' RACE reads anew with MiXCR; each CDR3 protein has one entry. The sample has around 1,000,000 distinct CDR3 sequences, around 25% seen once. These same data were also listed under a study on T cells of mothers and their children.

Sample: blood. The receptor set was obtained from a girl aged 2 to 10 in good health.

This clonotype was seen a single time. The chain employs TRBV5-5 and TRBJ2-5, with a tentative D call TRBD2 (6 bases). The DNA end favors TRBJ2-1, so the J call may be wrong. The CDR3 contains 12 residues. The germline CDR1 and CDR2 sequences are SGHKS and YYEKEE (reference sequence). The DNA of the CDR3 is TGTGCCAGCAGCTTGGGCGGCGGGGTGCAGTTCTTC. Its protein is CASSLGGGVQFF.

V and J are TRBV29-1 and TRBJ1-5, with 7 bases identical to TRBD1. Per germline, CDR1 SQVTM and CDR2 ANQGSEA. The CDR3 totals 13 residues. Trimming took 7 bases from V and 1 from J; bases not matched to a gene: 4. CDR3: CSAGTESNQPQHF. The CDR3 coding sequence is TGCAGCGCGGGGACAGAAAGCAATCAGCCCCAGCATTTT.

This clonotype was found once. A junction boundary mismatches the germline segment, possibly from a read error. This chain uses TRBV4-1 with TRBJ1-1; no clear D gene. The CDR3 has 17 residues. CDR1 and CDR2 from the germline V gene are MGHRA and YSYEKL. The CDR3 sequence is CASGQSYLGRWVTEAFF. DNA of the CDR3: TGCGCCAGCGGCCAGAGTTACCTGGGGAGATGGGTCACTGAAGCTTTCTTT.

To note about this clonotype: The germline gene is not matched at one end of the junction; a read error may be the cause. The chain combines TRBV24-1 with TRBJ2-7, with a tentative D call TRBD1 (7 bases). The CDR3 sequence is 16 residues long. The germline CDR1 and CDR2 sequences are KGHDR and SFDVKD. This CDR3 reads CASSEGGTDVKGEQYF. The CDR3 DNA reads as TGTGCCTCCAGTGAGGGCGGGACAGACGTCAAAGGCGAGCAGTACTTC.

This chain uses TRBV7-9 with TRBJ1-2; 7 positions agree with TRBD1. The germline V gene encodes CDR1 SEHNR and CDR2 FQNEAQ (reference sequence). This CDR3 contains 12 residues. V shed 5 bases and J 7 bases; nucleotides not matched to a gene: 4. The CDR3 DNA sequence: TGTGCCAGCAGCCAATGGGACAGTGGCTACACCTTC. It yields the protein CASSQWDSGYTF.

This clonotype has only a few counts. This chain connects TRBV29-1 to TRBJ2-5, with 8 bases identical to TRBD1. V trimming: 6 bases; J trimming: 4 bases; junction bases outside the gene matches: 4. Germline CDR1 reads SQVTM; CDR2 reads ANQGSEA. This CDR3 comprises 12 residues. The CDR3 reads CSVPGGPETQYF. The CDR3 DNA sequence: TGCAGCGTCCCAGGGGGCCCAGAGACCCAGTACTTC.

In this sample, this clonotype turned up many times. The J gene is TRBJ2-7, the V gene TRBV7-9; D uncertain. The germline V and J ends were trimmed by 4 bases and 3 bases, with 4 bases remaining between them. This CDR3 comprises 11 residues. CDR1 is SEHNR and CDR2 is FQNEAQ in the germline V gene (reference sequence). For the CDR3, the DNA is TGTGCCAGCAGCTCCTACTACGAGCAGTACTTC. This encodes CASSSYYEQYF. The full variable domain, its missing parts supplied by reference TRBV7-9 and TRBJ2-7, is DTGVSQNPRHKITKRGQNVTFRCDPISEHNRLYWYRQTLGQGPEFLTYFQNEAQLEKSRLLSDRFSAERPKGSFSTLEIQRTEQGDSAMYLCASSSYYEQYFGPGTRLTVT.

In this sample, this clonotype turned up a few times. The V call is TRBV20-1, the J call TRBJ1-6; weak D call: TRBD1 (5 bases). The germline CDR1 and CDR2 sequences are DFQATT and SNEGSKA (reference sequence). V dropped 0 bases and J dropped 7 bases, with 16 bases sitting between them. The CDR3 contains 16 residues. CDR3 protein: CSARDFRAGWNSPLHF. The DNA for the CDR3 is TGCAGTGCTAGAGATTTCCGGGCAGGGTGGAATTCACCCCTCCACTTT.

This clonotype was recorded a few times. The J gene is TRBJ2-5, the V gene TRBV6-5; D uncertain. Germline CDR1 reads MNHEY; CDR2 reads SVGAGI. Trimming cost V 4 bases and J 5 bases, with 14 bases left between them. This CDR3 comprises 14 residues. CDR3 region: CASSSHGLRETQYF. DNA for the CDR3: TGTGCCAGCAGTTCACATGGCCTGAGGGAGACCCAGTACTTC.

The table lists this clonotype with a few counts. CDR3 protein: CASRSQDTEAFF. Here the CDR3 DNA reads TGTGCCAGCCGATCTCAGGACACTGAAGCTTTCTTT. This sequence joins TRBV6-5 and TRBJ1-1; D is unresolved. Between the trimmed V and J ends, which lost 8 bases and 3 bases, there was a span of 10 bases. CDR3 length: 12 residues. CDR1 MNHEY and CDR2 SVGAGI come from the germline V gene.

The chain uses TRBV4-2 and TRBJ2-5; 8 bases agree with TRBD2. The CDR3 length is 18 residues. V shed 3 bases and J 5 bases; nucleotides not matched to a gene: 17. Per germline, CDR1 LGHNA and CDR2 YNFKEQ. The CDR3 nucleotides are TGTGCCAGCAGCCAGGGGGCCGGAGCGGGAGCTGATTTGGAGACCCAGTACTTC. Residues: CASSQGAGAGADLETQYF.

This clonotype showed up just a few times. The V gene is TRBV20-1, the J gene TRBJ1-1; no definite D call. V was trimmed by 0 bases and J by 6 bases, leaving 17 bases between them. Germline loops: CDR1 DFQATT, CDR2 SNEGSKA (reference sequence). The CDR3 runs 15 residues. The CDR3 bases are TGCAGTGCTAGAGATCCCCTAAAGGGCTTCTCTGAAGCTTTCTTT. Its translation: CSARDPLKGFSEAFF.

The chain has TRBV5-1 and TRBJ2-1; 8 nucleotides match TRBD1. Germline loops: CDR1 SGHRS, CDR2 YFSETQ. This CDR3 contains 15 residues. V lost 4 bases, J lost 2 bases, and 5 bases stayed unmatched. For the CDR3, the DNA is TGCGCCAGCAGCCTCCCGACAGGGGCCTACAATGAGCAGTTCTTC. As protein: CASSLPTGAYNEQFF.

The chain joins TRBV19 to TRBJ2-1, with D possibly being TRBD1 or TRBD2 (5 bases each). Trimming left V 6 bases short and J 0 bases short, with 15 bases between. The CDR3 sequence is 16 residues long. Germline V CDR1 and CDR2: LNHDA, SQIVND (reference sequence). The CDR3 region is CASSPIPGTSYNEQFF. The CDR3, as DNA: TGTGCCAGTAGCCCAATCCCGGGGACCTCCTACAATGAGCAGTTCTTC.

V is TRBV6-6 and J is TRBJ2-5; 7 bases fit TRBD1. Matching the DNA end better, TRBJ2-7 makes the J call doubtful. Germline values: CDR1 MNHNY, CDR2 SVGAGI (reference sequence). The CDR3 length is 14 residues. This CDR3 is CASTGYNTGDEQYF. In DNA form, the CDR3 reads TGTGCCAGCACCGGGTATAATACAGGGGACGAGCAGTACTTC.

This chain links TRBV9 with TRBJ2-1; 9 bases agree with TRBD1. The CDR3 loop spans 16 amino acids. The ends lost 4 bases at V and 3 bases at J; junction bases unmatched: 8. The germline V gene has CDR1 SGDLS and CDR2 YYNGEE. The CDR3: CASSPRTGANYNEQFF. CDR3 in DNA: TGTGCCAGCAGCCCCCGGACAGGGGCCAACTACAATGAGCAGTTCTTC.